This T cell receptor beta chain was sequenced for a study of CD8+ T cells in alopecia areata. Whole-study context: Dosing spanned 6 to 18 months on tofacitinib, then 6 months off drug. Whole-study results and caveats: Scalp samples also yield sequences of resident alphabeta T cells from normal skin.

On this clone itself: No antigen is known for it.

This CDR3 comprises 17 residues. CDR1 and CDR2 from the germline V gene are SGHNT and YYREEE (reference sequence). Trimming removed 4 bases from V and 0 bases from J; junction bases left unmatched: 8. Isolated RNA was reverse transcribed into cDNA used as the sequencing template. Here immunoSEQ multiplex PCR was the method, and the copy in TCRdb shows in-frame clones only, minus some. The sample yields roughly 150,000 clones, 80% to 90% seen once. The TCR sequence derives from a human donor with alopecia areata. The sample was CD8+ T cells sorted from blood, taken at week 0. This sequence joins TRBV5-4 and TRBJ2-3, with 10 bases aligning to TRBD1. The CDR3 DNA sequence: TGTGCCAGCAGCCCCGGGACAGGGGACCTTAGCACAGATACGCAGTATTTT. It codes for CASSPGTGDLSTDTQYF. The full variable domain, with the rest looked up from reference TRBV5-4 and TRBJ2-3, is ETGVTQSPTHLIKTRGQQVTLRCSSQSGHNTVSWYQQALGQGPQFIFQYYREEENGRGNFPPRFSGLQFPNYSSELNVNALELDDSALYLCASSPGTGDLSTDTQYFGPGTRLTVL.